This T cell receptor (beta chain) stems from a study of blood T cell repertoires in COVID-19. In the study overall: Samples came from the United States, Italy and Spain, spanning acute and convalescent COVID-19.

This clone was seen a few times. The table came from immunoSEQ multiplex PCR; TCRdb's copy has only in-frame clones and leaves some out. The profile shows 65,000 to 85,000 clones, 88% of them singletons. V lost 3 bases and J 4 bases, leaving 10 bases between the germline ends. The CDR3 totals 13 residues. Germline V CDR1 and CDR2: SGHRS, YFSETQ. Sequencing was carried out using peripheral blood. J is TRBJ2-5 and V is TRBV5-1, with D possibly TRBD2 on 6 matching bases. The sequence derives from a human donor in a cohort sampled during active COVID-19. The DNA of the CDR3 is TGCGCCAGCAGCTCGGGACTGGGAGAGACCCAGTACTTC. As protein: CASSSGLGETQYF.